The T cell receptor beta chain under discussion was sequenced for a study of OX40 agonist ivuxolimab in advanced cancers. Across the study: Patients' therapy was ivuxolimab, an antibody that acts as an agonist of OX40 (CD134). Melanoma, hepatocellular carcinoma, head and neck or renal cell cancer occurred in dose-escalation patients. Study observations and caveats: Partial responders receiving 0.1-3.0 mg/kg showed among the lowest clonal expansion. Averaged across samples, CD8+ T cells carried more expanded clones than CD4+ did.

In the case of this clone: Its target is unknown.

The CDR3 contains 14 residues. Looked up from germline, CDR1 is KGHSH and CDR2 is LQKENI. V was trimmed by 5 bases and J by 0 bases, leaving 11 bases between them. The table came from immunoSEQ multiplex PCR; TCRdb's copy has only in-frame clones and leaves some out. The table has about 80,000 clones, approximately 92% seen once. The starting material was CD4+ or CD8+ T cells sorted from blood, obtained in a trial of the OX40 agonist ivuxolimab. The source of this sequence is an adult with an advanced solid tumor such as melanoma, head and neck, liver or kidney cancer. The rearrangement joins TRBV18 to TRBJ2-7; no definite D call. CDR3 region: CASSGQYLSYEQYF. The CDR3 nucleotides are TGTGCCAGCTCAGGGCAGTACCTCTCCTACGAGCAGTACTTC.